These 29 T cell receptor beta chains were sequenced from one sample in a study of cytomegalovirus exposure and HLA in healthy donors. The PCR employed 60 Vbeta primers together with 13 Jbeta primers. Assay: immunoSEQ multiplex PCR; the TCRdb copy retains only in-frame clones and omits some. Here the sample spans approximately 140,000 clones, 70% to 80% being singletons. Sequenced sample: PBMCs. The receptors here all came from a human donor in good health.

The chain is built from TRBV4-1 and TRBJ1-1; 9 positions agree with TRBD1. The ends lost 0 bases at V and 1 base at J; junction bases unmatched: 9. In germline, CDR1 is MGHRA, CDR2 YSYEKL. This CDR3 has 18 amino acids. CDR3 sequence (DNA): TGCGCCAGCAGCCAAGATGGGACAGGGAATTTCAGGAACACTGAAGCTTTCTTT. Translating it yields CASSQDGTGNFRNTEAFF.

This chain uses TRBV25-1 with TRBJ1-1; D call uncertain. The CDR3 spans 15 residues. Germline lookup yields CDR1 MGHDK and CDR2 SYGVNS. Trimming stripped 1 base from V and 5 bases from J, with 14 bases between. Here the CDR3 reads CASSELTRRGTEAFF. Here the CDR3 DNA reads TGTGCCAGCAGTGAATTGACACGCCGGGGAACTGAAGCTTTCTTT.

This rearrangement joins TRBV10-3 to TRBJ2-3; 11 nucleotides line up with TRBD2. Germline CDR1 ENHRY, CDR2 SYGVKD. The CDR3 consists of 16 residues. V was pared by 4 bases and J by 6 bases, with 9 bases of the junction left unmatched. The DNA of the CDR3 is TGTGCCATCAGTGGACTAGCGGGGCCCCCCGGGGATACGCAGTATTTT. Its protein product is CAISGLAGPPGDTQYF.

This clone turned up a few times. The chain combines TRBV6-6 with TRBJ2-7; D perhaps matches TRBD1 (6 bases). Trimming shortened V by 5 bases and J by 2 bases, and 16 bases separated the two germline ends. Germline V lookup: CDR1 MNHNY, CDR2 SVGAGI (reference sequence). CDR3 length equals 15 residues. CDR3 amino acids: CASSPPRDTTYEQYF. CDR3 bases: TGTGCCAGCAGTCCCCCTCGGGACACTACCTACGAGCAGTACTTC.

The chain couples TRBV9 to TRBJ2-2; TRBD1 matches at 8 bases. CDR3 length: 15 residues. The ends lost 2 bases at V and 0 bases at J; junction bases unmatched: 0. The germline gives CDR1 SGDLS, CDR2 YYNGEE. CDR3 residues: CASSVRGPNTGELFF. The CDR3 DNA is TGTGCCAGCAGCGTCAGGGGGCCGAACACCGGGGAGCTGTTTTTT. Using reference TRBV9 and TRBJ2-2 for the parts outside the CDR3, the full variable domain is DSGVTQTPKHLITATGQRVTLRCSPRSGDLSVYWYQQSLDQGLQFLIQYYNGEERAKGNILERFSAQQFPDLHSELNLSSLELGDSALYFCASSVRGPNTGELFFGEGSRLTVL.

The chain employs TRBV28 and TRBJ2-1; 8 positions agree with TRBD2. After removal of 7 bases from V and 6 bases from J, the junction contained 11 bases not matched to a gene. Germline V gene sequence: CDR1 MDHEN, CDR2 SYDVKM. The CDR3 is 15 amino acids. CDR3 in amino acids: CASTPGGEEGNEQFF. DNA for the CDR3: TGTGCCAGCACCCCGGGGGGGGAGGAAGGCAATGAGCAGTTCTTC.

The J gene is TRBJ1-1, the V gene TRBV6-5; D perhaps matches TRBD1 (6 bases). Trimming removed 6 bases from V and 11 bases from J, with 22 bases in between. CDR1 is MNHEY, CDR2 SVGAGI, per germline. The CDR3 spans 14 residues. The CDR3: CASRRSAGGSRAFF. The DNA of the CDR3 is TGTGCCAGCAGGCGGAGCGCTGGGGGCTCGAGGGCTTTCTTT.

The V call is TRBV19, the J call TRBJ1-5; D may be TRBD1 (6 bases). The CDR3 sequence is 13 residues long. V shed 10 bases and J shed 3 bases, with 13 bases lying between them. Per germline, CDR1 LNHDA and CDR2 SQIVND (reference sequence). CDR3 loop: CATSRQVNQPQHF. The CDR3 DNA is TGTGCCACTAGCAGACAGGTCAATCAGCCCCAGCATTTT.

CDR3 protein: CAWSVLRDTQYF. Written as DNA, the CDR3 is TGTGCCTGGAGTGTTCTCAGGGATACGCAGTATTTT. The chain is built from TRBV30 and TRBJ2-3; D gene ambiguous. The germline gives CDR1 GTSNPN, CDR2 SVGIG (reference sequence). Between the trimmed V and J ends, which lost 0 bases and 6 bases, there was a span of 7 bases. This CDR3 is built from 12 residues.

This clone was observed once. The chain employs TRBV6-5 and TRBJ2-2, with TRBD1 matching over 10 bases. With 5 bases clipped from V and 3 bases from J, the junction kept 3 bases outside the gene matches. Germline V gene data show CDR1 as MNHEY and CDR2 as SVGAGI. This CDR3 is built from 15 residues. CDR3 loop: CASSAGTGDTGELFF. The DNA of the CDR3 is TGTGCCAGCAGTGCCGGGACAGGGGACACCGGGGAGCTGTTTTTT.

The gene calls are TRBV9 and TRBJ2-5, with D uncertain. The CDR3 is made up of 13 amino acids. The germline V and J ends were trimmed by 0 bases and 5 bases, with 8 bases remaining between them. The germline V gene encodes CDR1 SGDLS and CDR2 YYNGEE. The CDR3 region has the DNA TGTGCCAGCAGCGTAGGTGTCGCGGAGACCCAGTACTTC. This sequence encodes CASSVGVAETQYF.

The chain combines TRBV10-2 with TRBJ2-1; TRBD2 agrees at 9 bases. With V trimmed by 3 bases and J by 4 bases, 13 bases remained unmatched. This CDR3 contains 18 residues. Per germline, CDR1 WSHSY and CDR2 SAAADI. CDR3 loop: CASSDKGSGRFLYNEQFF. The CDR3 nucleotides are TGCGCCAGCAGTGACAAAGGCAGCGGGAGGTTTCTTTACAATGAGCAGTTCTTC.

The chain links TRBV19 to TRBJ2-3, with D tentatively TRBD2 (6 bases). The ends were cut back, 1 base at V and 0 bases at J, with 8 bases in the middle. The germline V gene encodes CDR1 LNHDA and CDR2 SQIVND (reference sequence). The CDR3 consists of 15 residues. This chain's CDR3 is CASSIGRGSTDTQYF. DNA of the CDR3: TGTGCCAGTAGTATAGGACGGGGGAGCACAGATACGCAGTATTTT.

The chain's CDR3 is CASSLGGLSNQPQHF. DNA for the CDR3: TGCGCCAGCAGCTTGGGAGGGCTTAGCAATCAGCCCCAGCATTTT. The gene calls are TRBV5-1 and TRBJ1-5, with D unclear. V gave up 0 bases and J gave up 0 bases, with 7 bases separating them. The CDR3 has 15 residues. Germline V gene data show CDR1 as SGHRS and CDR2 as YFSETQ.

This chain links TRBV6-5 with TRBJ2-1, with 8 bases aligning to TRBD1. CDR1 MNHEY and CDR2 SVGAGI come from the germline V gene. The CDR3 is 13 residues long. V lost 6 bases and J lost 5; bases outside the gene matches: 3. The CDR3 region has the DNA TGTGCCAGCAGCAGACAGGGGAACAATGAGCAGTTCTTC. Amino acid sequence: CASSRQGNNEQFF.

The chain carries TRBV6-1 and TRBJ1-2; D may be TRBD1 (5 bases). Trimming stripped 6 bases from V and 4 bases from J, with 24 bases between. The CDR3 is 17 amino acids. Germline CDR1 and CDR2: MNHNS and SASEGT. The CDR3 sequence is CASSERGRLFDFYGYTF. In nucleotides, the CDR3 is TGTGCCAGCAGCGAAAGGGGTAGGCTCTTCGACTTCTATGGCTACACCTTC.

This chain joins TRBV5-1 and TRBJ1-1; no firm D call. The CDR3 runs to 13 residues. In germline, CDR1 is SGHRS, CDR2 YFSETQ. The ends were cut back, 3 bases at V and 8 bases at J, with 14 bases in the middle. Here the CDR3 DNA reads TGCGCCAGCAGCTCGGGAGGAGGGAGGGAAGCTTTCTTT. This sequence encodes CASSSGGGREAFF.

The J gene is TRBJ2-3, the V gene TRBV5-8; 11 bases agree with TRBD2. The CDR3 length is 16 residues. Germline-derived CDR1 and CDR2 are SGHTS and YDEGEE. J was trimmed by 5 bases and V by 4 bases; bases with no gene match: 9. The CDR3 coding sequence is TGTGCCAGCAGCCCGACCCTTAGCGGGGGGGAAGATACGCAGTATTTT. This translates into CASSPTLSGGEDTQYF. Supplemented by reference TRBV5-8 and TRBJ2-3, the full variable domain reads EAGVTQSPTHLIKTRGQQATLRCSPISGHTSVYWYQQALGLGLQFLLWYDEGEERNRGNFPPRFSGRQFPNYSSELNVNALELEDSALYLCASSPTLSGGEDTQYFGPGTRLTVL.

The chain uses TRBV1 and TRBJ2-1; the table assigns TRBD2, which was not confirmed against the DNA. TRBV1 is annotated as a pseudogene. This CDR3 has 21 amino acids. Here the CDR3 DNA reads TGCACCAGCAGCCTCACCTCGCAGGGACCCACGACTAGCGGTATCTACAATGAGCAGTTCTTC. Residues: CTSSLTSQGPTTSGIYNEQFF.

This clone was found a few times. The rearrangement uses TRBV19 and TRBJ1-4; D gene uncertain. This CDR3 is 11 amino acids long. Per the germline V gene, CDR1 is LNHDA and CDR2 is SQIVND (reference sequence). V was clipped by 6 bases and J by 10 bases, with 9 bases between them. The CDR3 DNA is TGTGCCAGTAGCGTCGCGGGAAAACTGTTTTTT. This codes for CASSVAGKLFF.

This clone was picked up a small number of times. This chain connects TRBV5-1 to TRBJ2-1; D is perhaps TRBD2 (6 bases). The V gene lost 0 bases and the J gene lost 8 bases, with 12 bases spanning the gap. This CDR3 contains 14 residues. Looked up from germline, CDR1 is SGHRS and CDR2 is YFSETQ. This CDR3 is CASSLELAFDEQFF. CDR3 in DNA: TGCGCCAGCAGCTTGGAACTAGCTTTCGATGAGCAGTTCTTC.

This chain joins TRBV14 and TRBJ2-2; 8 nucleotides line up with TRBD2. CDR1 is SGHDN and CDR2 is FVKESK in the germline V gene. The CDR3 length is 16 residues. V shed 4 bases and J 1 base; nucleotides not matched to a gene: 5. This CDR3 reads CASSRRSGGNTGELFF. CDR3 coding DNA: TGTGCCAGCAGCCGTAGAAGCGGGGGGAACACCGGGGAGCTGTTTTTT.

The chain is built from TRBV29-1 and TRBJ1-1; 8 nucleotides align to TRBD1. V was pared by 7 bases and J by 5 bases, with 9 bases of the junction left unmatched. The CDR3 length is 13 residues. Germline-derived CDR1 and CDR2 are SQVTM and ANQGSEA. CDR3 region: CSAGQGKMTEAFF. The CDR3 DNA reads TGCAGCGCCGGACAGGGAAAAATGACTGAAGCTTTCTTT.

This clone was seen more than once but under ten times. This sequence joins TRBV19 and TRBJ1-1, with D maybe TRBD1 (6 bases). V lost 7 bases to trimming and J lost 1 base, with 13 bases between them. Germline V gene data show CDR1 as LNHDA and CDR2 as SQIVND (reference sequence). The CDR3 covers 14 residues. This CDR3 reads CASTTGQTNTEAFF. CDR3 coding DNA: TGTGCCAGTACCACGGGACAAACGAACACTGAAGCTTTCTTT. The full variable domain, its missing parts supplied by reference TRBV19 and TRBJ1-1, is DGGITQSPKYLFRKEGQNVTLSCEQNLNHDAMYWYRQDPGQGLRLIYYSQIVNDFQKGDIAEGYSVSREKKESFPLTVTSAQKNPTAFYLCASTTGQTNTEAFFGQGTRLTVV.

The chain links TRBV7-2 to TRBJ1-5; 12 bases are a match to TRBD1. Germline CDR1 and CDR2: SGHTA and FQGNSA. The CDR3 runs 16 residues. V lost 3 bases and J lost 7; bases outside the gene matches: 7. CDR3 protein: CASSFAGDRGRQPQHF. The CDR3 DNA sequence: TGTGCCAGCAGCTTCGCCGGGGACAGGGGGCGGCAGCCCCAGCATTTT.

This clone was counted once. V gene TRBV5-5 combines with J gene TRBJ2-7; TRBD2 matches at 12 bases. Germline values: CDR1 SGHKS, CDR2 YYEKEE (reference sequence). V was pared by 4 bases and J by 0 bases, with 8 bases of the junction left unmatched. There are 17 residues in the CDR3. DNA for the CDR3: TGTGCCAGCAGCCCGGGACTAGCGGGCCCGAGCTCCTACGAGCAGTACTTC. It specifies CASSPGLAGPSSYEQYF. Complete variable domain (other parts from reference TRBV5-5 and TRBJ2-7): DAGVTQSPTHLIKTRGQQVTLRCSPISGHKSVSWYQQVLGQGPQFIFQYYEKEERGRGNFPDRFSARQFPNYSSELNVNALLLGDSALYLCASSPGLAGPSSYEQYFGPGTRLTVT.

The chain is built from TRBV28 and TRBJ1-4, with TRBD1 matching over 9 bases. Germline loops: CDR1 MDHEN, CDR2 SYDVKM. The CDR3 length is 13 residues. Germline trimming cut 6 bases from V and 5 bases from J; bases unmatched to any gene: 1. CDR3 coding DNA: TGTGCCAGCAGAGGGACAGGGAATGAAAAACTGTTTTTT. It codes for CASRGTGNEKLFF.

The V gene is TRBV13, the J gene TRBJ2-7; 7 bases match TRBD2. In germline, CDR1 is PRHDT, CDR2 FYEKMQ (reference sequence). The CDR3 totals 15 residues. V lost 3 bases and J lost 4; bases outside the gene matches: 9. In DNA form, the CDR3 reads TGTGCCAGCAGCTTGTCCCGCGGACTAGGTTACGAGCAGTACTTC. Amino acid sequence: CASSLSRGLGYEQYF.

The chain joins TRBV29-1 to TRBJ2-4; D is unclear. The CDR3 loop spans 15 amino acids. Germline CDR1 reads SQVTM; CDR2 reads ANQGSEA. Trimming pared 1 base from V and 0 bases from J, leaving 10 bases between. The DNA of the CDR3 is TGCAGCGTTGAAGCTACGGTCCTAGCCAAAAACATTCAGTACTTC. It is translated as CSVEATVLAKNIQYF.